Following are 26 T cell receptor beta chains from one sample sequenced in a study of tumor-infiltrating lymphocytes in primary liver carcinoma. The investigators made TCR beta cDNA from around 540 ng total RNA, using a constant-region primer. Sequencing libraries for TCR beta derived from three nested multiplex PCR rounds that used slightly modified ARM-PCR. Investigators reported that the first two PCR rounds, at 10 to 11 cycles each, used TRBV1-TRBV30 forward primers with a C-beta reverse primer. TCRdb used MiXCR to reprocess the multiplex PCR reads, holding one entry per CDR3 protein. The sample carries approximately 330,000 distinct CDR3 sequences, approximately 65% recorded once. Germline DNA was also extracted, and blood RNA derived from unsorted whole blood. Sequenced material: peripheral blood. The source of these receptors is a man in his forties or fifties with primary liver carcinoma and hepatitis B virus infection.

As to this clonotype: This clone may be a read error of a much larger clone one base away. The chain carries TRBV6-2 or TRBV6-3 and TRBJ1-1, with unresolved D. The germline CDR1 and CDR2 sequences are MNHEY and SVGEGT. The CDR3 extends over 14 amino acids. As DNA, the CDR3 is TGTGCCAGCAGCGACCTTCGAACGCACACTGATGCTTTCTTT. Amino acids: CASSDLRTHTDAFF.

This clonotype has more than one count but fewer than ten. The chain recombines TRBV11-2 with TRBJ1-4, with D possibly matching TRBD1 (6 bases). The germline V gene has CDR1 SGHAT and CDR2 FQNNGV. CDR3 length equals 14 residues. V lost 3 bases and J 6 bases, leaving 11 bases between the germline ends. The CDR3 is CASSFGGPDEKLFF. DNA for the CDR3: TGTGCCAGCAGCTTTGGGGGCCCCGATGAAAAACTGTTTTTT. Full variable domain (outside the CDR3, taken from reference TRBV11-2 and TRBJ1-4): EAGVAQSPRYKIIEKRQSVAFWCNPISGHATLYWYQQILGQGPKLLIQFQNNGVVDDSQLPKDRFSAERLKGVDSTLKIQPAKLEDSAVYLCASSFGGPDEKLFFGSGTQLSVL.

The chain employs TRBV11-2 and TRBJ2-4, with D perhaps TRBD2 (6 bases). Trimming took off 5 bases at V and 3 bases at J, with 38 bases between the two ends. The CDR3 is 23 residues long. CDR1 is SGHAT and CDR2 is FQNNGV in the germline V gene. As DNA, the CDR3 is TGTGCCAGCAGCCAGTCCGTCTTTGACGCTTCACTAGAGGGAGGATCGGTCAAAAACATTCAGTACTTC. Translation: CASSQSVFDASLEGGSVKNIQYF.

On this clonotype itself: With a much larger clone just one base away, this may be a read error. V gene TRBV4-1 combines with J gene TRBJ2-7, with unresolved D. CDR3 length equals 12 residues. The V gene's germline CDR1 is MGHRA and CDR2 YSYEKL. CDR3 sequence: CASSQDHYERYF. CDR3 in DNA: TGCGCCAGCAGCCAAGACCATTACGAGCGGTACTTC.

As to this clonotype: A read error may be the cause here, since a much bigger clone is one base away. V is TRBV6-5 and J is TRBJ2-3; no firm D call. Per the germline V gene, CDR1 is MNHEY and CDR2 is SVGAGI. The length of the CDR3 is 12 residues. Trimming removed 6 bases from V and 2 bases from J, with 6 bases in between. CDR3 sequence reads: CASRRNTDTQYF. The CDR3 DNA is TGTGCCAGCAGGCGTAACACAGATACGCAGTATTTT.

Ten or more counts support this clonotype. The CDR3 DNA follows: TGTGCCAGCAGTTACAATCGGGACCGCTACGAGCAGTACTTC. It translates to CASSYNRDRYEQYF. The J gene is TRBJ2-7, the V gene TRBV6-6; D may be TRBD1 or TRBD2 (5 bases each). The CDR3 has 14 residues. V shed 2 bases and J shed 3 bases, with 11 bases lying between them. The germline V gene encodes CDR1 MNHNY and CDR2 SVGAGI (reference sequence).

On this clonotype itself: A much more abundant neighbour one base away suggests this may be a read error. The chain couples TRBV12-3 or TRBV12-4 to TRBJ1-6; 7 bases match TRBD1. The CDR3 sequence is 16 residues long. The CDR3 sequence is CVSSRPTGSYNSPLHF. CDR3 nucleotide sequence: TGTGTCAGCAGCCGGCCGACAGGGTCCTATAATTCACCCCTCCACTTT.

This clonotype was detected once. The germline gene is not matched at one end of the junction; a read error may be the cause. This chain links TRBV11-2 with TRBJ2-6; weak D call: TRBD1 (5 bases). CDR3 length equals 16 residues. Germline V gene sequence: CDR1 SGHAT, CDR2 FQNNGV. The CDR3 DNA sequence: TGTGCCAGCAGGAGAGTTACGAGCTCTGGGGCCAACGTCCAGACTTTC. Protein: CASRRVTSSGANVQTF.

The sample holds one count of this clonotype. The CDR3 does not end in the conserved phenylalanine or tryptophan, so this is likely a read error. The chain carries TRBV6-2 or TRBV6-3 and TRBJ2-7, with a possible D match to TRBD1 (5 bases). The CDR3 totals 14 residues. Looked up from germline, CDR1 is MNHEY and CDR2 is SVGEGT. Here the CDR3 reads CVSCYLKGFGEQYL. For the CDR3, the DNA is TGTGTCAGCTGTTACTTGAAGGGGTTCGGGGAGCAGTACCTC.

About this clonotype: The CDR3 end shows no conserved phenylalanine or tryptophan, and so a read error is likely. This rearrangement joins TRBV6-6 to TRBJ2-5, with TRBD1 identical over 7 bases. With 2 bases clipped from V and 1 base from J, the junction kept 4 bases outside the gene matches. The CDR3 extends over 15 amino acids. Germline V CDR1 and CDR2: MNHNY, SVGAGI (reference sequence). CDR3 residues: CASSYLGQSQETQYS. The CDR3 nucleotides are TGTGCCAGCAGTTACCTGGGACAGTCCCAAGAGACCCAGTACTCC.

About this clonotype itself: Being one base from a much bigger clone, this may be a read error. The chain carries TRBV4-2 and TRBJ2-3; D is unclear. The CDR3 sequence is 13 residues long. Looked up from germline, CDR1 is LGHNA and CDR2 is YNFKEQ. The chain's CDR3 is CASIQGPLRPQYF. As DNA, the CDR3 is TGTGCCAGCATCCAAGGGCCCCTGCGTCCGCAGTATTTT.

Regarding this clonotype: One junction end disagrees with the germline gene, perhaps due to a read error. CDR3 loop: CASSSLAGGADMQYF. The CDR3 coding sequence is TGTGCCAGCAGCTCTTTGGCAGGAGGTGCAGATATGCAGTATTTT. The chain uses TRBV11-2 and TRBJ2-3; D might be TRBD2 (5 bases). CDR3 length equals 15 residues. The V gene's germline CDR1 is SGHAT and CDR2 FQNNGV.

In regard to this clonotype: This could be a read error, since a much larger clone is one nucleotide away. The chain uses TRBV12-3 or TRBV12-4 and TRBJ1-5, with a tentative D call TRBD1 (6 bases). This CDR3 is built from 14 residues. V was cut by 6 bases and J by 9 bases, with 18 bases left in between. The CDR3 is CASSYGQRDRPQHF. For the CDR3, the DNA is TGTGCCAGCAGCTACGGACAGAGAGATCGGCCCCAGCATTTT.

A remark on this clonotype: This sequence may be a read error, since a much larger clone differs from it by one base. The CDR3: CASRMGLAIPGELFF. The CDR3 DNA reads as TGTGCCAGCAGGATGGGACTAGCAATCCCCGGGGAGCTGTTTTTT. This chain connects TRBV6-2 or TRBV6-3 to TRBJ2-2; 9 nucleotides align to TRBD2. The V gene end was trimmed by 6 bases and the J gene end by 6 bases; junction bases not matched to a gene: 8. The CDR3 is made up of 15 amino acids. The V gene's germline CDR1 is MNHEY and CDR2 SVGEGT.

This clonotype was counted a few times. At one end the junction does not follow the germline gene, possibly because of a read error. The chain joins TRBV5-1 to TRBJ1-1; D ambiguous. The CDR3 runs 12 residues. CDR1 and CDR2 (germline): SGHRS, YFSETQ. The CDR3 reads CASSLDLTEAFF. The DNA for the CDR3 is TGCGCCAGTAGCTTGGATCTCACTGAAGCTTTCTTT.

Of note for this clonotype: A much bigger clone sits one base away, suggesting this may be a read error. The CDR3 carries no conserved terminal phenylalanine or tryptophan, so it likely arises from a read error. This chain links TRBV6-9 with TRBJ2-3, with TRBD2 identical over 10 bases. With V trimmed by 3 bases and J by 1 base, 4 bases remained unmatched. The CDR3 consists of 16 residues. Germline CDR1 MNHGY, CDR2 SVAAGI. This chain's CDR3 is CASSYPGTSGTDTQYS. The CDR3 nucleotides read TGTGCCAGCAGTTACCCCGGGACTAGCGGCACAGATACGCAGTATTCT.

Notes on this clonotype: This could be a read error, since a much larger clone is one nucleotide away. This is likely a read error, given that the CDR3 carries no conserved phenylalanine or tryptophan at its end. This sequence joins TRBV12-3 or TRBV12-4 and TRBJ2-7; the D gene could be TRBD1 or TRBD2 (5 bases each). V was clipped by 5 bases and J by 6 bases, with 14 bases between them. This CDR3 is 13 amino acids long. As DNA, the CDR3 is TGTGCCAGCAGTCCGGGGCCATTGGGCGAGCAGTACTCC. Its translation is CASSPGPLGEQYS.

On this clonotype itself: At one of its ends the junction is not consistent with the germline gene, which may arise from a read error. J is TRBJ1-2 and V is TRBV12-3 or TRBV12-4; perhaps TRBD1 as D (5 bases). CDR3 length equals 14 residues. This chain's CDR3 is CASSHRTYNYGNTF. DNA for the CDR3: TGTGCCAGCAGTCACCGGACATATAATTATGGCAACACCTTC.

The chain carries TRBV5-6 and TRBJ1-1; no definite D call. Trimming took off 0 bases at V and 0 bases at J, with 12 bases between the two ends. Germline V gene sequence: CDR1 SGHDT, CDR2 YYEEEE. This CDR3 has 16 residues. The CDR3 protein is CASSLGVRVMNTEAFF. As DNA, the CDR3 is TGTGCCAGCAGCTTGGGGGTCCGAGTAATGAACACTGAAGCTTTCTTT.

About this clonotype: At one end the junction does not follow the germline gene, possibly because of a read error. In nucleotides, the CDR3 is TGTGCCAGCAGCATAGAACAGGGCAGGGGAAGTGAAGCTTTCTTT. It encodes CASSIEQGRGSEAFF. The chain links TRBV11-2 to TRBJ1-1, with a tentative D call TRBD1 (6 bases). Germline assignment: CDR1 SGHAT and CDR2 FQNNGV. This CDR3 has 15 amino acids.

In regard to this clonotype: A much bigger clone sits one base away, suggesting this may be a read error. V usage is TRBV10-2 and J usage is TRBJ1-1; unclear D gene. This CDR3 comprises 12 residues. The V gene's germline CDR1 is WSHSY and CDR2 SAAADI. CDR3 residues: CARSDPNTEAFF. Here the CDR3 DNA reads TGCGCCAGGAGTGACCCGAACACTGAAGCTTTCTTT.

To note about this clonotype: The junction differs from germline at one of its ends, possibly a read error. The V call is TRBV10-3, the J call TRBJ2-1; 8 bases align to TRBD2. Germline values: CDR1 ENHRY, CDR2 SYGVKD. CDR3 length: 17 residues. CDR3 residues: CAISDKVEREYYNEQLF. The CDR3 DNA sequence: TGTGCCATCAGCGACAAAGTAGAGCGGGAGTACTACAATGAGCAGTTATTC.

This chain connects TRBV5-1 to TRBJ2-1; TRBD1 aligns across 7 bases. This CDR3 comprises 16 residues. V dropped 0 bases and J dropped 8; count of bases not matched to a gene: 11. CDR1 is SGHRS, CDR2 YFSETQ, per germline. CDR3: CASSLEGGRGWDEQFF. The CDR3, as DNA: TGCGCCAGCAGCTTGGAAGGGGGCAGGGGGTGGGATGAGCAGTTCTTC.

The count of this clonotype is one. The J gene is TRBJ2-1, the V gene TRBV11-2; TRBD2 is a possible D gene (5 bases). CDR3 length: 14 amino acids. Trimming cost V 2 bases and J 9 bases, with 14 bases left between them. CDR1 is SGHAT and CDR2 is FQNNGV in the germline V gene. The CDR3 DNA is TGTGCCAGCAGCTTATGCGGGCTTGTTAGTGAGCAGTTCTTC. This gives the protein CASSLCGLVSEQFF.

Turning to this clonotype: The junction differs from germline at one of its ends, possibly a read error. CDR3 coding DNA: TGTGCCAGCAGGCAACTGGGGACAGGGGAGCTGGTTTTT. Its protein product is CASRQLGTGELVF. This chain links TRBV6-5 with TRBJ2-2, with 10 bases lining up with TRBD1. Germline CDR1 reads MNHEY; CDR2 reads SVGAGI. The CDR3 consists of 13 residues.

With respect to this clonotype: A much larger clone sits a single nucleotide away, making a read error possible. The rearrangement joins TRBV12-3 or TRBV12-4 to TRBJ1-4, with D possibly TRBD1 on 6 matching bases. The CDR3 totals 13 residues. V shed 8 bases and J shed 6 bases, with 13 bases lying between them. CDR3 nucleotides: TGTGCCAGCCAGGGGACTTTGGATGAAAAACTGTTTTTT. Translated: CASQGTLDEKLFF.